These T cell receptor beta chains were read from a single sample in a study of OX40 agonist ivuxolimab in advanced cancers. The assay was immunoSEQ multiplex PCR, and TCRdb's table has in-frame clones only and misses some. This repertoire shows 48,000 or so clones, roughly 77% found once; its top ten account for around 7%. The source was CD4+ or CD8+ T cells sorted from blood, collected in a trial of the OX40 agonist ivuxolimab. The receptor source for this set is an adult with an advanced solid tumor such as melanoma, head and neck, liver or kidney cancer. The CDR3 runs from the conserved cysteine through the conserved F or W. The order of the fields is V gene, clone size, D gene, J gene, CDR3 DNA, CDR3 protein. A D gene is named only where the DNA matches it firmly. Not every row has a clone size; where given, it reads once, few, many or a size class.

v_gene: TRBV5-1
abundance: -
d_gene: -
j_gene: TRBJ1-3
CDR3nt: TGCGCCAGCAGCTTGGGACAAGGGCTTTCTGGAAACACCATATATTTT
CDR3aa: CASSLGQGLSGNTIYF

v_gene: TRBV7-2
abundance: -
d_gene: -
j_gene: TRBJ2-1
CDR3nt: TGTGCCAGCAGCATCCTAATCGGGTACAACTCCTACAATGAGCAGTTCTTC
CDR3aa: CASSILIGYNSYNEQFF

v_gene: TRBV25-1
abundance: -
d_gene: TRBD1
j_gene: TRBJ2-7
CDR3nt: TGTGCCAGCAGTGGTGGGACAGGGGTCATCCGATACGAGCAGTACTTC
CDR3aa: CASSGGTGVIRYEQYF

v_gene: TRBV5-1
abundance: -
d_gene: TRBD2
j_gene: TRBJ2-2
CDR3nt: TGCGCCAGCAGCTTGGGGTTAGCGGGGGCCACCGGGGAGCTGTTTTTT
CDR3aa: CASSLGLAGATGELFF

v_gene: TRBV27
abundance: -
d_gene: TRBD2
j_gene: TRBJ2-7
CDR3nt: TGCGCCAGCAGTTATGCCGCGGGAGCTAGTGAGCAGTACTTC
CDR3aa: CASSYAAGASEQYF

v_gene: TRBV6-5
abundance: -
d_gene: -
j_gene: TRBJ1-1
CDR3nt: TGTGCCAGCAGTCCCAACAGGAACACTGAAGCTTTCTTT
CDR3aa: CASSPNRNTEAFF

v_gene: TRBV6-5
abundance: -
d_gene: -
j_gene: TRBJ2-1
CDR3nt: TGTGCCAGCAGTTACCCAAGCGGAAATGAGCAGTTCTTC
CDR3aa: CASSYPSGNEQFF

v_gene: TRBV15
abundance: -
d_gene: -
j_gene: TRBJ2-7
CDR3nt: TGTGCCACCAGCAGAGATAGTAATTCGGGCGAGCAGTACTTC
CDR3aa: CATSRDSNSGEQYF

v_gene: TRBV13
abundance: -
d_gene: -
j_gene: TRBJ2-7
CDR3nt: TGTGCCAGCAGCTTAGGGGGGGTCTACGAGCAGCACTTC
CDR3aa: CASSLGGVYEQHF

v_gene: TRBV29-1
abundance: -
d_gene: -
j_gene: TRBJ1-2
CDR3nt: TGCAGCGTTGGGGTAGGCTATGGCTACACCTTC
CDR3aa: CSVGVGYGYTF

v_gene: TRBV9
abundance: -
d_gene: TRBD1
j_gene: TRBJ2-5
CDR3nt: TGTGCCAGCAGCGCGTCAGGACAGGGTCAAGAGACCCAGTACTTC
CDR3aa: CASSASGQGQETQYF

v_gene: TRBV27
abundance: once
d_gene: TRBD1
j_gene: TRBJ2-7
CDR3nt: TGTGCCAGCAGTTTAACCGGGACAGGCTCTATCTACGAGCAGTACTTC
CDR3aa: CASSLTGTGSIYEQYF

v_gene: TRBV5-6
abundance: once
d_gene: TRBD2
j_gene: TRBJ2-7
CDR3nt: TGTGCCAGCAGCTTGACGGGCGGGAGTTCCTACGAGCAGTACTTC
CDR3aa: CASSLTGGSSYEQYF

v_gene: TRBV14
abundance: few
d_gene: -
j_gene: TRBJ2-7
CDR3nt: TGTGCCAGCAGCCAACAGGGCGGTGTTTGGCACGAGCAGTACTTC
CDR3aa: CASSQQGGVWHEQYF

v_gene: TRBV7-8
abundance: once
d_gene: -
j_gene: TRBJ2-7
CDR3nt: TGTGCCAGCAGCGAATACTCCTACGAGCAGTACTTC
CDR3aa: CASSEYSYEQYF

v_gene: TRBV19
abundance: -
d_gene: -
j_gene: TRBJ2-6
CDR3nt: TGTGCCAGTAGTATGCCCCGGGGATTTGGGGCCAACGTCCTGACTTTC
CDR3aa: CASSMPRGFGANVLTF

v_gene: TRBV5-1
abundance: -
d_gene: -
j_gene: TRBJ2-6
CDR3nt: TGCGCCAGCAGGCCGACAGTTACCGGGGCCAACGTCCTGACTTTC
CDR3aa: CASRPTVTGANVLTF

v_gene: TRBV12-5
abundance: -
d_gene: -
j_gene: TRBJ2-5
CDR3nt: TGTGCTAGTGGTCTCACAGGTGACCGTACGTTGCTGAACTTC
CDR3aa: CASGLTGDRTLLNF

v_gene: TRBV5-1
abundance: -
d_gene: -
j_gene: TRBJ2-7
CDR3nt: TGCGCCAGCAGCTTGAACAGGGAGTACGAGCAGTACTTC
CDR3aa: CASSLNREYEQYF

v_gene: TRBV7-2
abundance: -
d_gene: TRBD1
j_gene: TRBJ2-7
CDR3nt: TGTGCCAGCAGCCAGGGACAGAACTACGAGCAGTACTTC
CDR3aa: CASSQGQNYEQYF

v_gene: TRBV10-2
abundance: -
d_gene: -
j_gene: TRBJ2-7
CDR3nt: TGCGCCACAAGCAAATACTCGGGGACATACGAGCAGTACTTC
CDR3aa: CATSKYSGTYEQYF

v_gene: TRBV5-1
abundance: -
d_gene: TRBD2
j_gene: TRBJ2-1
CDR3nt: TGCGCCAGCAGCTTGGGCCGGGGAGCACCTCTAGCGGTGGGCTACAATGAGCAGTTCTTC
CDR3aa: CASSLGRGAPLAVGYNEQFF

v_gene: TRBV2
abundance: -
d_gene: TRBD1
j_gene: TRBJ2-7
CDR3nt: TGTGCCATAAGTCCCCGGGACAGGGTCTACGAGCAGTACTTC
CDR3aa: CAISPRDRVYEQYF

v_gene: TRBV7-9
abundance: -
d_gene: -
j_gene: TRBJ1-2
CDR3nt: TGTGCCAGCAGCTTAGATCTCCCGACAGATAACTATGGCTACACCTTC
CDR3aa: CASSLDLPTDNYGYTF

v_gene: TRBV7-2
abundance: -
d_gene: -
j_gene: TRBJ2-4
CDR3nt: TGTGCCAGCAGCTTCAGGGGTAGCGCGGCCAAAAACATTCAGTACTTC
CDR3aa: CASSFRGSAAKNIQYF

v_gene: TRBV2
abundance: medium-sized
d_gene: -
j_gene: TRBJ2-2
CDR3nt: TGTGCCAGACGGGATCCGACCGGGGAGCTGTTTTTT
CDR3aa: CARRDPTGELFF

v_gene: TRBV5-4
abundance: once
d_gene: -
j_gene: TRBJ2-7
CDR3nt: TGTGCCAGCAGCGTCTCCTACGAGCAGTACTTC
CDR3aa: CASSVSYEQYF

v_gene: TRBV7-2
abundance: -
d_gene: -
j_gene: TRBJ2-3
CDR3nt: TGTGCCAGCAGCTTAGCAGGGGCCGGGACAGATACGCAGTATTTT
CDR3aa: CASSLAGAGTDTQYF

v_gene: TRBV5-1
abundance: -
d_gene: -
j_gene: TRBJ2-6
CDR3nt: TGCGCCAGCAGCTTATTTGGTCCTGCCTCTGGGGCCAACGTCCTGACTTTC
CDR3aa: CASSLFGPASGANVLTF

v_gene: TRBV6-5
abundance: -
d_gene: -
j_gene: TRBJ2-5
CDR3nt: TGTGCCAGCAGGTACGAAGAGACCCAGTACTTC
CDR3aa: CASRYEETQYF

v_gene: TRBV6-1
abundance: -
d_gene: -
j_gene: TRBJ1-1
CDR3nt: TGTGCCAGCAGTGACAACAGCTTGGGGAACACTGAAGCTTTCTTT
CDR3aa: CASSDNSLGNTEAFF

v_gene: TRBV30
abundance: -
d_gene: TRBD1
j_gene: TRBJ2-7
CDR3nt: TGTGCCTGGAATTTGGGTACAGGGGGCTACGAGCAGTACTTC
CDR3aa: CAWNLGTGGYEQYF

v_gene: TRBV11-2
abundance: once
d_gene: -
j_gene: TRBJ1-3
CDR3nt: TGTGCCAGCAGCTTAGGTGACTCTGGAAACACCATATATTTT
CDR3aa: CASSLGDSGNTIYF

v_gene: TRBV5-1
abundance: -
d_gene: TRBD1
j_gene: TRBJ1-5
CDR3nt: TGCGCCAGCAGCTTTCAGACAGGGACCGACCAGCCCCAGCATTTT
CDR3aa: CASSFQTGTDQPQHF

v_gene: TRBV30
abundance: -
d_gene: -
j_gene: TRBJ1-3
CDR3nt: TGTGCCTGGAGTTCGGACAGCTCTGGAAACACCATATATTTT
CDR3aa: CAWSSDSSGNTIYF

v_gene: TRBV7-2
abundance: once
d_gene: TRBD1
j_gene: TRBJ1-2
CDR3nt: TGTGCCAGCAGCCCGGGGACAGGGGACTATGGCTACACCTTC
CDR3aa: CASSPGTGDYGYTF

v_gene: TRBV19
abundance: -
d_gene: TRBD1
j_gene: TRBJ1-3
CDR3nt: TGTGCCAGTAGGAGTTGGGACAGCGAAACAACCCCCGGAAACACCATATATTTT
CDR3aa: CASRSWDSETTPGNTIYF

v_gene: TRBV19
abundance: -
d_gene: -
j_gene: TRBJ2-6
CDR3nt: TGTGCCAGTAGCGGGGCGAGCTCTGGGGCCAACGTCCTGACTTTC
CDR3aa: CASSGASSGANVLTF

v_gene: TRBV7-2
abundance: -
d_gene: -
j_gene: TRBJ2-7
CDR3nt: TGTGCCAGCAGCTTAGGGACCTACGAGCAGTACTTC
CDR3aa: CASSLGTYEQYF

v_gene: TRBV6-5
abundance: -
d_gene: TRBD2
j_gene: TRBJ2-7
CDR3nt: TGTGCCAGCAGTTCGGGACTAGCGGACGAGCAGTACTTC
CDR3aa: CASSSGLADEQYF

v_gene: TRBV25-1
abundance: once
d_gene: -
j_gene: TRBJ1-3
CDR3nt: TGTGCCAGCAGTGAATGGGGCGACTCTGGAAACACCATATATTTT
CDR3aa: CASSEWGDSGNTIYF

v_gene: TRBV12-5
abundance: -
d_gene: -
j_gene: TRBJ2-7
CDR3nt: TGTGCTAGTGGCCCGGACTCGACCTACGAGCAGTACTTC
CDR3aa: CASGPDSTYEQYF